Shown below are 27 T cell receptor beta chains from a single sample sequenced in a study of cytomegalovirus exposure and HLA in healthy donors. In the PCR, 60 Vbeta and 13 Jbeta primers were used. Generated by immunoSEQ multiplex PCR, the TCRdb table keeps only in-frame clones and is missing some. Among 170,000 or so clones listed, roughly 78% were seen once. Source material: PBMCs. The receptor set was obtained from a woman aged 45-65 years in good health and CMV-seropositive.

This chain uses TRBV5-4 with TRBJ2-3; 10 nucleotides agree with TRBD2. From germline, CDR1 is SGHNT and CDR2 YYREEE (reference sequence). J gave up 3 bases and V 4 bases, and 5 bases lay outside the gene matches. The CDR3 runs to 15 residues. The CDR3 DNA follows: TGTGCCAGCAGCACCTTTAGCGGGAGGACAGATACGCAGTATTTT. It specifies CASSTFSGRTDTQYF.

V usage is TRBV27 and J usage is TRBJ1-1; no reliable D call. Germline V gene data show CDR1 as MNHEY and CDR2 as SMNVEV (reference sequence). V lost 3 bases and J lost 8, with 10 bases in between. The CDR3 has 12 amino acids. The CDR3 DNA is TGTGCCAGCAGTTTCTTTAACGGGGAAGCTTTCTTT. Translated: CASSFFNGEAFF.

This CDR3 is CASSQAGSTDTQYF. The CDR3 DNA follows: TGTGCCAGCAGCCAGGCAGGTAGCACAGATACGCAGTATTTT. The chain has TRBV11-1 and TRBJ2-3; D is unclear. CDR1 SGHAT and CDR2 FQDESV come from the germline V gene (reference sequence). Trimming cost V 5 bases and J 0 bases, with 9 bases left between them. The CDR3 spans 14 residues.

The chain couples TRBV13 to TRBJ1-2; D gene unclear. The V gene's germline CDR1 is PRHDT and CDR2 FYEKMQ (reference sequence). V was pared by 5 bases and J by 8 bases, with 18 bases between. The CDR3 has 14 residues. The CDR3 DNA follows: TGTGCCAGCAGCGCGGGAGGACTCGGCTGGGGCTACACCTTC. This gives the protein CASSAGGLGWGYTF.

The chain has TRBV2 and TRBJ2-4, with 13 bases identical to TRBD2. From germline, CDR1 is SNHLY and CDR2 FYNNEI. The length of the CDR3 is 15 residues. The junction had 6 bases not matched to a gene; V was cut back by 5 bases and J by 8 bases. The CDR3 DNA reads as TGTGCCAGCAGTCCTCGGACTAGCGGGGGTGACATTCAGTACTTC. Amino acids: CASSPRTSGGDIQYF.

The rearrangement uses TRBV7-3 and TRBJ1-1, with TRBD1 matching 10 bases. With 5 bases clipped from V and 4 bases from J, the junction kept 4 bases outside the gene matches. The CDR3 has 14 amino acids. Germline V gives CDR1 SGHTA, CDR2 FQGTGA. This chain's CDR3 is CASSRDRGLTEAFF. The DNA for the CDR3 is TGTGCCAGCAGCCGCGACAGGGGGCTCACTGAAGCTTTCTTT.

J is TRBJ2-3 and V is TRBV7-2; TRBD2 aligns across 7 bases. J lost 1 base, V lost 5 bases, and 6 bases had no gene match. The length of the CDR3 is 15 residues. The germline V gene encodes CDR1 SGHTA and CDR2 FQGNSA. The CDR3 DNA follows: TGTGCCAGCAGCATAAGTGCGGGGGGCACAGATACGCAGTATTTT. As protein: CASSISAGGTDTQYF.

The rearrangement uses TRBV29-1 and TRBJ2-1; the D is unclear. CDR3 length: 13 amino acids. Germline V gene lookup returns CDR1 SQVTM and CDR2 ANQGSEA. Trimming pared 6 bases from V and 4 bases from J, leaving 13 bases between. The CDR3 DNA reads as TGCAGCGTCGTCAGTCCCGGGTACAATGAGCAGTTCTTC. It yields the protein CSVVSPGYNEQFF.

The gene calls are TRBV5-1 and TRBJ2-7; D not resolved. Trimming cost V 0 bases and J 0 bases, with 10 bases left between them. Germline-derived CDR1 and CDR2 are SGHRS and YFSETQ. The CDR3 spans 15 residues. For the CDR3, the DNA is TGCGCCAGCAGCTTGGGCAGTCCAAGCTCCTACGAGCAGTACTTC. Residues: CASSLGSPSSYEQYF.

This chain joins TRBV6-1 and TRBJ1-1; D is undetermined. Trimming removed 4 bases at V and 3 bases at J, with 12 bases between. Germline assignment: CDR1 MNHNS and CDR2 SASEGT. CDR3 length: 14 amino acids. CDR3 sequence: CASSADLADTEAFF. Here the CDR3 DNA reads TGTGCCAGCAGTGCCGACTTGGCGGACACTGAAGCTTTCTTT.

This sequence joins TRBV2 and TRBJ2-5; TRBD1 aligns across 9 bases. CDR3 length: 18 residues. V lost 6 bases to trimming and J lost 3 bases; unmatched junction nucleotides: 17. The V gene's germline CDR1 is SNHLY and CDR2 FYNNEI. The CDR3 protein is CASSMRVPGQGNEETQYF. In DNA form, the CDR3 reads TGTGCCAGCAGCATGCGAGTCCCGGGACAGGGAAACGAAGAGACCCAGTACTTC.

The CDR3 sequence is CASSQERSGGYTF. As DNA, the CDR3 is TGTGCCAGCAGCCAGGAACGCTCGGGAGGCTACACCTTC. V and J are TRBV4-2 and TRBJ1-2; no firm D call. This CDR3 is 13 amino acids long. Trimming took off 3 bases at V and 8 bases at J, with 13 bases between the two ends. CDR1 LGHNA and CDR2 YNFKEQ come from the germline V gene.

The chain combines TRBV18 with TRBJ2-3, with a possible D match to TRBD2 (5 bases). CDR3 length equals 14 residues. V lost 3 bases and J lost 2, with 9 bases in between. Germline V CDR1 and CDR2: KGHSH, LQKENI. The CDR3 DNA reads as TGTGCCAGCTCACCGGACTCCATCACAGATACGCAGTATTTT. This translates into CASSPDSITDTQYF. The complete variable domain, with remaining parts taken from reference TRBV18 and TRBJ2-3, reads NAGVMQNPRHLVRRRGQEARLRCSPMKGHSHVYWYRQLPEEGLKFMVYLQKENIIDESGMPKERFSAEFPKEGPSILRIQQVVRGDSAAYFCASSPDSITDTQYFGPGTRLTVL.

The J gene is TRBJ1-1, the V gene TRBV6-5; D is possibly TRBD1 (5 bases). Trimming pared 2 bases from V and 7 bases from J, leaving 11 bases between. The CDR3 runs 13 residues. Germline CDR1 and CDR2: MNHEY and SVGAGI. CDR3: CASSYGGGLEAFF. CDR3 sequence (DNA): TGTGCCAGCAGTTACGGGGGAGGACTTGAAGCTTTCTTT.

This chain joins TRBV5-5 and TRBJ1-5; 9 nucleotides match TRBD1. The germline V gene has CDR1 SGHKS and CDR2 YYEKEE (reference sequence). The CDR3 extends over 16 amino acids. V was clipped by 0 bases and J by 7 bases; unmatched bases: 8. The CDR3 loop reads CASSLEKGQGRQPQHF. CDR3 DNA: TGTGCCAGCAGCTTGGAAAAGGGACAGGGACGGCAGCCCCAGCATTTT.

The rearrangement links TRBV5-6 to TRBJ1-3; possible D gene TRBD1, 6 bases. V was cut by 4 bases and J by 3 bases, with 14 bases left in between. The length of the CDR3 is 15 residues. The germline gives CDR1 SGHDT, CDR2 YYEEEE. CDR3 DNA: TGTGCCAGCAGCGTCGACAGGATTGGTGGAAACACCATATATTTT. This codes for CASSVDRIGGNTIYF.

On this clone: An end of the junction does not agree with germline; a read error may underlie this. The gene calls are TRBV7-9 and TRBJ1-1, with 9 bases aligning to TRBD1. The CDR3 consists of 16 residues. CDR1 is SEHNR, CDR2 FQNEAQ, per germline (reference sequence). The DNA of the CDR3 is TGTTCCAGCAGCTTTGGACAGGGGTCCAGGGGGACTGAAGCTTTCTTT. Amino acids: CSSSFGQGSRGTEAFF.

The V and J genes are TRBV18 and TRBJ1-1; TRBD1 agrees at 9 bases. The CDR3 runs to 14 residues. CDR1 KGHSH and CDR2 LQKENI come from the germline V gene. Losses at the gene ends were 1 base for V and 4 bases for J; bases not matched to a gene: 1. The CDR3 protein is CASSPQGQGTEAFF. The CDR3 nucleotides read TGTGCCAGCTCACCACAGGGACAGGGCACTGAAGCTTTCTTT.

This rearrangement joins TRBV2 to TRBJ2-6; 8 nucleotides align to TRBD1. Trimming removed 1 base from V and 0 bases from J; junction bases left unmatched: 11. Germline lookup yields CDR1 SNHLY and CDR2 FYNNEI. This CDR3 has 20 residues. The CDR3 DNA follows: TGTGCCAGCAGTGAAGTCGGGACAGGTATACGTAACTCTGGGGCCAACGTCCTGACTTTC. This gives the protein CASSEVGTGIRNSGANVLTF.

This sequence joins TRBV4-3 and TRBJ1-1; possible D gene TRBD1, 6 bases. Trimming removed 0 bases at V and 4 bases at J, with 12 bases between. The V gene's germline CDR1 is LGHNA and CDR2 YSLEER. The CDR3 totals 15 residues. This CDR3 reads CASSQDGRGFTEAFF. Written as DNA, the CDR3 is TGCGCCAGCAGCCAAGATGGGAGGGGGTTCACTGAAGCTTTCTTT.

There are a few counts of this clone. V is TRBV10-3 and J is TRBJ2-6, with D maybe TRBD1 (6 bases). The ends were cut back, 6 bases at V and 0 bases at J, with 18 bases in the middle. The germline V gene has CDR1 ENHRY and CDR2 SYGVKD. This CDR3 has 18 residues. CDR3 nucleotides: TGTGCCATCAGCTCCCCGACAGGCTCTAGCTCTGGGGCCAACGTCCTGACTTTC. Translating gives CAISSPTGSSSGANVLTF.

This sequence joins TRBV5-1 and TRBJ2-1, with TRBD2 as a possible D gene (6 bases). CDR1 is SGHRS, CDR2 YFSETQ, per germline. Between the trimmed V and J ends, which lost 6 bases and 8 bases, there was a span of 12 bases. CDR3 length: 12 amino acids. DNA for the CDR3: TGCGCCAGCACGGAAACGGGGGATGAGCAGTTCTTC. This translates into CASTETGDEQFF.

This chain connects TRBV4-3 to TRBJ1-4; D remains unclear. The CDR3 runs 14 residues. The V end lost 0 bases, the J end lost 8 bases, and 10 bases lay between the germline ends. Germline V CDR1 and CDR2: LGHNA, YSLEER. The DNA for the CDR3 is TGCGCCAGCAGCCAAGATTCCCTCAGGGAAAAACTGTTTTTT. It encodes CASSQDSLREKLFF.

This chain links TRBV6-5 with TRBJ2-5; 11 bases fit TRBD2. Unmatched junction bases numbered 13, after V lost 2 bases and J lost 11 bases. From germline, CDR1 is MNHEY and CDR2 SVGAGI. The CDR3 has 16 amino acids. The CDR3 reads CASSYGLAGGTGEQYF. CDR3 DNA: TGTGCCAGCAGTTACGGGCTAGCGGGAGGTACAGGGGAGCAGTACTTC.

With regard to this clone: At one boundary the junction diverges from the germline segment, which might be a read error. The chain joins TRBV7-9 to TRBJ1-1; D gene unclear. Germline values: CDR1 SEHNR, CDR2 FQNEAQ (reference sequence). The length of the CDR3 is 11 residues. CDR3 bases: TGTTCCAGCAGCCTCAACACTGAAGCTTTCTTT. Residues: CSSSLNTEAFF.

This clone was picked up a small number of times. This chain uses TRBV5-6 with TRBJ1-1, with 8 bases matching TRBD1. Germline V gives CDR1 SGHDT, CDR2 YYEEEE. CDR3 length: 15 residues. After removal of 2 bases from V and 5 bases from J, the junction contained 8 bases not matched to a gene. DNA of the CDR3: TGTGCCAGCAGCTTTTTGAGGACAGGGTTGACTGAAGCTTTCTTT. Amino acids: CASSFLRTGLTEAFF.

The chain combines TRBV27 with TRBJ2-2, with D possibly TRBD2 on 5 matching bases. Trimming cost V 2 bases and J 4 bases, with 26 bases left between them. The CDR3 runs to 20 residues. Germline V lookup: CDR1 MNHEY, CDR2 SMNVEV (reference sequence). CDR3 amino acids: CASSLPYHTVGGRSTGELFF. For the CDR3, the DNA is TGTGCCAGCAGTTTACCCTACCATACTGTGGGTGGGAGAAGCACCGGGGAGCTGTTTTTT.